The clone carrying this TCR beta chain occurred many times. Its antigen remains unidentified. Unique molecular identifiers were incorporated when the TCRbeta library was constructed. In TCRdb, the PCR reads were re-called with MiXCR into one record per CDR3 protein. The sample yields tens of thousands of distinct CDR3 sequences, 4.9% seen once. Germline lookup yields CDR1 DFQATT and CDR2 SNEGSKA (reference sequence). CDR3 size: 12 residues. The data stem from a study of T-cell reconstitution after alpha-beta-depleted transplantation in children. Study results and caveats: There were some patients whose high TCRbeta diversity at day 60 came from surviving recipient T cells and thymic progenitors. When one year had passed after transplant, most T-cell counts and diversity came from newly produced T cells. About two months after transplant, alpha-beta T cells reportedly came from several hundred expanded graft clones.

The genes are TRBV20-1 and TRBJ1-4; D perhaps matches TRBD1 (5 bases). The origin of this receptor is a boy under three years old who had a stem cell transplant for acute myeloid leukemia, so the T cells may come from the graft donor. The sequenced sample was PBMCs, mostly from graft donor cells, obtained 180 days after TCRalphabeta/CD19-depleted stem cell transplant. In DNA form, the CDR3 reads TGCAGCCTCCGGGACCTTAATGAAAAACTGTTTTTT. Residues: CSLRDLNEKLFF.